This T cell receptor beta chain originates from a study of blood T cell repertoires in COVID-19. Study overall: COVID-19 samples collected from the United States, Italy and Spain covered acute and convalescent phases.

Sequencing was performed with immunoSEQ multiplex PCR; in TCRdb, only in-frame clones are kept and a portion is missing. Of 150,000 to 250,000 clones listed, about 90% are singletons. Participants came from about two dozen US areas, aged roughly 18 to 100 years. Assignments of participants to cohorts depended upon their own reported clinical history. Germline lookup yields CDR1 SGDLS and CDR2 YYNGEE. CDR3 length equals 15 residues. The V segment lost 4 bases and the J segment 10 bases; nucleotides outside the gene matches: 10. The source material was PBMCs or T cells enriched from blood (not recorded which). V gene TRBV9 combines with J gene TRBJ2-1; 11 bases line up with TRBD2. The receptor comes from a woman aged 30 to 39 who had recovered from COVID-19. The CDR3 here is CASSRSIAGGGEQFF. Written as DNA, the CDR3 is TGTGCCAGCAGCCGGAGCATAGCGGGGGGGGGCGAGCAGTTCTTC.